This T cell receptor beta chain was sequenced for a study of T cell responses to AZD1222 COVID-19 vaccine. This table comes from immunoSEQ multiplex PCR, and its TCRdb copy is limited to in-frame clones, with some not included. Counted here are around 53,000 clones, around 85% occurring once; the ten biggest clones make up 15% to 20%. Per germline, CDR1 MDHEN and CDR2 SYDVKM. This CDR3 is 13 amino acids long. V lost 6 bases and J 1 base, leaving 9 bases between the germline ends. The TCR comes from an adult in good health. The chain joins TRBV28 to TRBJ1-2; D is ambiguous. The source material was peripheral blood, sampled on day 0 of MenACWY control vaccination. The CDR3 DNA follows: TGTGCCAGCAGCCCTAATGTTAACTATGGCTACACCTTC. Translating it yields CASSPNVNYGYTF.